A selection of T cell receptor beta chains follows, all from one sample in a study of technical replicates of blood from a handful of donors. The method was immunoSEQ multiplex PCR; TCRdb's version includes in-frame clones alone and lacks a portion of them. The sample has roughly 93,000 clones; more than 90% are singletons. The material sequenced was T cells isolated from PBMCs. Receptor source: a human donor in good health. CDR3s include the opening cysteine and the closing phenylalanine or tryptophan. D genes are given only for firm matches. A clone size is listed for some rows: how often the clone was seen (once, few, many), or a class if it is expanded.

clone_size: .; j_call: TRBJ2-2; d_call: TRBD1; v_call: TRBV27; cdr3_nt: TGTGCCAGCAGAAGGGACAGGCGGACCGGGGAGCTGTTTTTT; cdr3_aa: CASRRDRRTGELFF
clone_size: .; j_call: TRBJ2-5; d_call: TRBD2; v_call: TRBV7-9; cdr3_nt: TGTGCCAGCAGCCCCGGGACTAGCGGGAACTGGACCCAGTACTTC; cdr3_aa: CASSPGTSGNWTQYF
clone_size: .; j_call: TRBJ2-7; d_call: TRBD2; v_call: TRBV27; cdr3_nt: TGTGCCAACAAACCCCCGGGACTAGCGGGAGTATCCTACGAGCAGTACTTC; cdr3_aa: CANKPPGLAGVSYEQYF
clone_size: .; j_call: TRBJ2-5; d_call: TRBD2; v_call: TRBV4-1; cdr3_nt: TGCGCCAGCAGCGAAACTAGCGGGGGTAGGAAGACCCAGTACTTC; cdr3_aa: CASSETSGGRKTQYF
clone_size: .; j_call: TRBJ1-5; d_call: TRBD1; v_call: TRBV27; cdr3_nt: TGTGCCAGCAGAAAACAGGGGGCGCGGCAGCCCCAGCATTTT; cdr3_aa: CASRKQGARQPQHF
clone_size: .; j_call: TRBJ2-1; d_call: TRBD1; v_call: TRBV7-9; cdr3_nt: TGTGCCAGCAGTCTTGACAGGGGGCTCGTGAATGAGCAGTTCTTC; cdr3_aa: CASSLDRGLVNEQFF
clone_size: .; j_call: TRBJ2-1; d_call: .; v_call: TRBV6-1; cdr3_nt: TGTGCCAGCGGAATGGGCGGGACGGAGTTCTTC; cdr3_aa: CASGMGGTEFF
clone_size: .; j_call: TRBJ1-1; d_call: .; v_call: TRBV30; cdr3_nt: TGTGCCTGGAGTTGGGGGGTGAACACTGAAGCTTTCTTT; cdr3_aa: CAWSWGVNTEAFF
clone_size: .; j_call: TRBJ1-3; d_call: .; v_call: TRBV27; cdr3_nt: TGTGCCAGCAGTATCATTAACCCTAGGGGTTCGGGAAACACCATATATTTT; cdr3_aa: CASSIINPRGSGNTIYF
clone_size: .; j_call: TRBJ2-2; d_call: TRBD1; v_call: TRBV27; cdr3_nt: TGTGCCAGCAGTTTGGAGACAGGGCAAACCGGGGAGCTGTTTTTT; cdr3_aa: CASSLETGQTGELFF
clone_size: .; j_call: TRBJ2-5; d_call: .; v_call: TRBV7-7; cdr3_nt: TGTGCCAGCAGCTTATTCCCTCGACAGGCCCAAGAGACCCAGTACTTC; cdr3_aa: CASSLFPRQAQETQYF
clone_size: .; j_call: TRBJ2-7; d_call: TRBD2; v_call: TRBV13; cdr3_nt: TGTGCCAGCAGCCGCCTAGGGGCGGGAGGCCCCATAAACGAGCAGTACTTC; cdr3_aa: CASSRLGAGGPINEQYF
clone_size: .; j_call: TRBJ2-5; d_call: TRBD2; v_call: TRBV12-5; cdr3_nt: TGTGCTAGTGCCCCGGGACTAGGGATCCAAGAGACCCAGTACTTC; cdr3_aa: CASAPGLGIQETQYF
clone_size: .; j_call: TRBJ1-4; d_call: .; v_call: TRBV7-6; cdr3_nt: TGTGCCAGCGGCCCGATTCGGGGGACTAATGAAAAACTGTTTTTT; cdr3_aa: CASGPIRGTNEKLFF
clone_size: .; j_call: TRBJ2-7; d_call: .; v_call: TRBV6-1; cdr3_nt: TGTGCCAGCAGACCGGGACTGACGTCCTACGAGCAGTACTTC; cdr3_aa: CASRPGLTSYEQYF
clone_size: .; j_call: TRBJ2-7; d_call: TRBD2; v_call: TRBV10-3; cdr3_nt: TGTGCCATCAGTGAGGGCGGGAGCTACGAGCAGTACTTC; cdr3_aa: CAISEGGSYEQYF
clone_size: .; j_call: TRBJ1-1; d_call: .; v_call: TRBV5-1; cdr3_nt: TGCGCCAGCTCTCCAGGGTTTGGGAACACTGAAGCTTTCTTT; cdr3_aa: CASSPGFGNTEAFF
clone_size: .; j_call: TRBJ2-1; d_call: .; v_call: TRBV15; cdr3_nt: TGTGCCACCAGCACTAAAGGGGGCTCCTACAATGAGCAGTTCTTC; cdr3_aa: CATSTKGGSYNEQFF
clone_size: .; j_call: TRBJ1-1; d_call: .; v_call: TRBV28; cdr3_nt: TGTGCCAGCAACCAGGGTATCACTGAAGCTTTCTTT; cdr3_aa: CASNQGITEAFF
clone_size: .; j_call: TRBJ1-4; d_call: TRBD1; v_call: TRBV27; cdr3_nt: TGTGCCAGCAGCATTACCGGGACAGGCAGTGAAAAACTGTTTTTT; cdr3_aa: CASSITGTGSEKLFF
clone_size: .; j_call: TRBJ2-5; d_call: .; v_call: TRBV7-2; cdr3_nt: TGTGCCAGCAGCTTAGTTAAGAGGCAAGAGACCCAGTACTTC; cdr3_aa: CASSLVKRQETQYF
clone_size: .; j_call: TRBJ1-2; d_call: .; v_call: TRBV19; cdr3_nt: TGTGCCATCCAGGCAGGGCAGGGCTATGGCTACACCTTC; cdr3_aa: CAIQAGQGYGYTF
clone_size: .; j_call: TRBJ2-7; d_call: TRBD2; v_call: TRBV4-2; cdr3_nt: TGTGCCAGCAGCCCGCGGGGGGGGAGCGTCTACGAGCAGTACTTC; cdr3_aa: CASSPRGGSVYEQYF
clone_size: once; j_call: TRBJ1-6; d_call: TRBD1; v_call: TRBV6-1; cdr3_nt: TGTGCCAGCAGGGGGGGGACAGGGAATTCACCCCTCCACTTT; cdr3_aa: CASRGGTGNSPLHF
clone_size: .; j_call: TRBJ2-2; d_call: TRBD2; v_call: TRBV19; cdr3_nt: TGTGCCAGTAGTATACGACTCGGGCGGGGGAAGGACGGGGAGCTGTTTTTT; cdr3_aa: CASSIRLGRGKDGELFF
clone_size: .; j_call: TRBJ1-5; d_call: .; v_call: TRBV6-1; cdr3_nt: TGTGCCAGCAGTGTCTCGGGGAATCAGCCCCAGCATTTT; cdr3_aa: CASSVSGNQPQHF
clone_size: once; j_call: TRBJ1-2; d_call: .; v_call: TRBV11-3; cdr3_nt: TGTGCCAGCAGCTTAGGGGCGCCCGCAGGGTATGGCTACACCTTC; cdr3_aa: CASSLGAPAGYGYTF
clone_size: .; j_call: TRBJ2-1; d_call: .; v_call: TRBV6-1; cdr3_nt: TGTGCCAGCAGTGTGAGAGGGAGGTCCTACAATGAGCAGTTCTTC; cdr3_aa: CASSVRGRSYNEQFF
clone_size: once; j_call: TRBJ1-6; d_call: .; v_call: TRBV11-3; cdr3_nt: TGTGCCAGCAGCTTAGCAGGGTCTAATTCACCCCTCCACTTT; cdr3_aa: CASSLAGSNSPLHF
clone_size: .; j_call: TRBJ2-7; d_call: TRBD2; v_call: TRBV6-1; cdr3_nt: TGTGCCAGCCTGAGAGCGGGGTCCTACGAGCAGTACTTC; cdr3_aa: CASLRAGSYEQYF